This T cell receptor (beta chain) was retrieved from a study of blood T cell repertoires in COVID-19. This CDR3 contains 16 residues. CDR1 and CDR2 from the germline V gene are MNHEY and SMNVEV (reference sequence). V dropped 5 bases and J dropped 4; count of bases not matched to a gene: 7. This clone was seen a handful of times. In the source study's methods: It was from reference gene primer amplification that nucleated cell counts were estimated. Profiling relied on immunoSEQ multiplex PCR, and the TCRdb table lists in-frame clones only, not all of them. V and J calls and clone size are given by that table; D and trimming were obtained from the DNA. The table includes around 180,000 clones, 80% to 90% detected once.

The chain carries TRBV27 and TRBJ2-1, with 11 nucleotides matching TRBD1. Material for sequencing was PBMCs or T cells enriched from blood (not recorded which). This sequence was found in a woman aged 35 to 49 with acute COVID-19. The chain's CDR3 is CASSPRTGGFYNEQFF. CDR3 coding DNA: TGTGCCAGCAGTCCCCGGACAGGGGGCTTTTACAATGAGCAGTTCTTC.